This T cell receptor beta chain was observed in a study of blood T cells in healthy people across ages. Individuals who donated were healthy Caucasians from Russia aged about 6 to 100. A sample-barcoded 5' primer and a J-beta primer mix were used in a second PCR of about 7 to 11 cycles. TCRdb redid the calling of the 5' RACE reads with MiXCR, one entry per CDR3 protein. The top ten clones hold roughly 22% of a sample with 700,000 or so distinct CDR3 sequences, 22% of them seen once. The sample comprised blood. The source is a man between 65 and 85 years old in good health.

The CDR3 reads CASSLHPRNTEAFF. CDR3 DNA: TGTGCCAGCAGCCTCCACCCACGGAACACTGAAGCTTTCTTT. The V gene is TRBV6-1, the J gene TRBJ1-1; D unclear. This CDR3 contains 14 residues. Per germline, CDR1 MNHNS and CDR2 SASEGT. The V end was cut by 6 bases, the J end by 1 base, with 12 bases between.